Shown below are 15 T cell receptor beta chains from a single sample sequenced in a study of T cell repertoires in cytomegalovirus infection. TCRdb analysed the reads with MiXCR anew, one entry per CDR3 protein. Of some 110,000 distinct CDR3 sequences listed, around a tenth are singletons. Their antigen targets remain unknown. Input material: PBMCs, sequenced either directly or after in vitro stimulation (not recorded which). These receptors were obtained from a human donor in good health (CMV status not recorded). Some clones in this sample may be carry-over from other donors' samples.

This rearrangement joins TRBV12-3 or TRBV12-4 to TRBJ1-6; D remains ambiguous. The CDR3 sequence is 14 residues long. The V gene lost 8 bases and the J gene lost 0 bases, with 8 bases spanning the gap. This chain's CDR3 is CASATSSYNSPLHF. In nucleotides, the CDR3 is TGTGCCAGCGCCACGAGCTCCTATAATTCACCCCTCCACTTT.

The CDR3 coding sequence is TGTGCCAGCAGCATTGCGGGGTCGGGGGGAAGGTACAATGAGCAGTTCTTC. Amino acids: CASSIAGSGGRYNEQFF. The gene calls are TRBV5-4 and TRBJ2-1; TRBD2 matches 7 bases. V shed 4 bases, J shed 4 bases, and the junction held 14 bases outside the gene matches. The length of the CDR3 is 17 residues. From germline, CDR1 is SGHNT and CDR2 YYREEE (reference sequence).

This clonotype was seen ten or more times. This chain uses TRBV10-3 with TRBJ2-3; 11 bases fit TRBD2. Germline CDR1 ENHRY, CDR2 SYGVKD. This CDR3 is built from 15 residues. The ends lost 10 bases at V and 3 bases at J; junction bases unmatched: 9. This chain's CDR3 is CATLPLAGVTDTQYF. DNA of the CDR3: TGTGCCACCCTACCACTAGCGGGAGTTACAGATACGCAGTATTTT.

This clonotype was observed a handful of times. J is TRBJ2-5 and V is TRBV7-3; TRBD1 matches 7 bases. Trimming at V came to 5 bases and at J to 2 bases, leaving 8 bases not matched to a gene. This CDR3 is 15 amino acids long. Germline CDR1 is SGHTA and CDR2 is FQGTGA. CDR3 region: CASSPTGQRQETQYF. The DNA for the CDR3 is TGTGCCAGCAGCCCCACGGGACAGAGACAAGAGACCCAGTACTTC.

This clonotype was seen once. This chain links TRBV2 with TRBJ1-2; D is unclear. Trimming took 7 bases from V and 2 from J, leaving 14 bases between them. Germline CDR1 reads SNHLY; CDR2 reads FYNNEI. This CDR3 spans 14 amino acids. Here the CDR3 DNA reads TGTGCCAGCACCGACACCAATTGGAACTATGGCTACACCTTC. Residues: CASTDTNWNYGYTF. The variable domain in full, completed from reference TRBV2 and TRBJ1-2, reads EPEVTQTPSHQVTQMGQEVILRCVPISNHLYFYWYRQILGQKVEFLVSFYNNEISEKSEIFDDQFSVERPDGSNFTLKIRSTKLEDSAMYFCASTDTNWNYGYTFGSGTRLTVV.

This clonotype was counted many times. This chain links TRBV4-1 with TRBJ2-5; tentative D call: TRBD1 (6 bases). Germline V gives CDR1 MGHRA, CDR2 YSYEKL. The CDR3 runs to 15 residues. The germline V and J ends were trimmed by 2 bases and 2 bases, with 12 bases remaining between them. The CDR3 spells CASSQTTGRQETQYF. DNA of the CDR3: TGCGCCAGCAGCCAAACGACAGGACGACAAGAGACCCAGTACTTC.

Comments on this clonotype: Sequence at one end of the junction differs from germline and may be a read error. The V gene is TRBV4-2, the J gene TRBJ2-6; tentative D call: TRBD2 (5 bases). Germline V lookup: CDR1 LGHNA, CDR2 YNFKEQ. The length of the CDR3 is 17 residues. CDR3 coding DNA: TGTGCCAGCAGCCAAGGTCAAACGCTAGCTGGGACCAACGTCCTGACTTTC. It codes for CASSQGQTLAGTNVLTF.

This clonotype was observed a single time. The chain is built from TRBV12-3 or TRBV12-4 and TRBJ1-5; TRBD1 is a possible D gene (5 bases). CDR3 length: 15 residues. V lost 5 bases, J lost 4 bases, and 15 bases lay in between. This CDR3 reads CASSLRGGMNQPQHF. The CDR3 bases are TGTGCCAGCAGTCTCCGGGGGGGGATGAATCAGCCCCAGCATTTT.

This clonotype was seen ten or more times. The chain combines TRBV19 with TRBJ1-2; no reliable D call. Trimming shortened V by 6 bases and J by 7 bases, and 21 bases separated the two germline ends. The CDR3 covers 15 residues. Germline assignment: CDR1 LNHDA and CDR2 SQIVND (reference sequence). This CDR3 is CASRDLFGEAGGYTF. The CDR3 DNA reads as TGTGCCAGTAGGGATCTCTTCGGCGAGGCGGGTGGCTACACCTTC.

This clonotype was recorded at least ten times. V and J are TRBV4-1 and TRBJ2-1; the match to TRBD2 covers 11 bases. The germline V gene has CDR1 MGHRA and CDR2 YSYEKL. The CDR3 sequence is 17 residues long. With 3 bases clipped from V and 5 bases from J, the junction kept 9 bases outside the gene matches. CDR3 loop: CASSQTAPGLADNEQFF. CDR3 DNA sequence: TGCGCCAGCAGCCAGACCGCGCCGGGACTAGCGGACAATGAGCAGTTCTTC.

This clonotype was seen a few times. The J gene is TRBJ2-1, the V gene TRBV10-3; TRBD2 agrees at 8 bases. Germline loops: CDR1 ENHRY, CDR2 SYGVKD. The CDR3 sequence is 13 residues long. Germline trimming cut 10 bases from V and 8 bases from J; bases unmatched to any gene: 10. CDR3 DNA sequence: TGTGCCACCAGCGCGCGGGAGGACCATGAGCAGTTCTTC. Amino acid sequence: CATSAREDHEQFF.

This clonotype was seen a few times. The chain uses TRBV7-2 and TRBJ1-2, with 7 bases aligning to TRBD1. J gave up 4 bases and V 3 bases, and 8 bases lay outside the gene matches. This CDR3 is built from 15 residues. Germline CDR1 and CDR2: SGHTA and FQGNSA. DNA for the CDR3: TGTGCCAGCAGCTTGGTGGGACAGCCCAGCTATGGCTACACCTTC. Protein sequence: CASSLVGQPSYGYTF.

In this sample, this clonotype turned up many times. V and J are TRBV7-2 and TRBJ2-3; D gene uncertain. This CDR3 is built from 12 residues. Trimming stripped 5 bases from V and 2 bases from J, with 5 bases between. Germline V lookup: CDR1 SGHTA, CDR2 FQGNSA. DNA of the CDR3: TGTGCCAGCAGCAAAACCACAGATACGCAGTATTTT. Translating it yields CASSKTTDTQYF.

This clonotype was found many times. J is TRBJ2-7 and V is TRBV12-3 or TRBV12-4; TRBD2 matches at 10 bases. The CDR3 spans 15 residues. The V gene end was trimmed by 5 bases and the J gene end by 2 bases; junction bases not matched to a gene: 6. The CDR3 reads CASSASSGGTYEQYF. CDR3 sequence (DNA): TGTGCCAGCAGTGCCTCTAGCGGGGGAACCTACGAGCAGTACTTC.

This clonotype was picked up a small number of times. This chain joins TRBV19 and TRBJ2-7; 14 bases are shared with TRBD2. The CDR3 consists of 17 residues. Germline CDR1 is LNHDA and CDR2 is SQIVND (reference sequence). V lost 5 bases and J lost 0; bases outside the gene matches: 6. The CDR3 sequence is CASSPGLAGEFSYEQYF. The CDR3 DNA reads TGTGCCAGTAGTCCGGGACTAGCGGGAGAGTTCTCCTACGAGCAGTACTTC.